Presented here are 11 T cell receptor beta chains from one specimen sequenced in a study of beta chain bispecific antibodies for T cell cancers. What these receptors recognize is not known. Blood mononuclear cells were expanded for 3 to 4 days using either OKT3 anti-CD3 antibody or CD3/CD28 beads. Findings and caveats of the study: In these mixed samples, most targeted TRBV reads derived from the leukemia cell line.

MiXCR was run by TCRdb on the 5' RACE reads, yielding one entry per CDR3 protein. Altogether some 9,000 distinct CDR3 sequences are present, 2% to 2.5% being singletons, with the ten largest covering 66%. Sequenced material: T cells from a healthy donor cultured with Jurkat leukemia cells, taken from a culture containing an anti-CD19 bispecific antibody. These receptor sequences come from a human donor in good health. Some clones in this sample may be carry-over from other donors' samples.

This clonotype was seen ten or more times. This chain uses TRBV27 with TRBJ2-7; either TRBD1 or TRBD2 may fit D (5 bases each). CDR3 length: 15 amino acids. Germline values: CDR1 MNHEY, CDR2 SMNVEV (reference sequence). Trimming took off 6 bases at V and 2 bases at J, with 17 bases between the two ends. The CDR3 DNA sequence: TGTGCCAGCAGCGAGGGCATGTGGGGCGCCTACGAGCAGTACTTC. This sequence encodes CASSEGMWGAYEQYF.

Ten or more counts support this clonotype. The V gene is TRBV27, the J gene TRBJ2-2; D may be TRBD1 (5 bases). Trimming removed 3 bases at V and 5 bases at J, with 13 bases between. This CDR3 spans 15 amino acids. CDR1 MNHEY and CDR2 SMNVEV come from the germline V gene (reference sequence). The CDR3 nucleotides read TGTGCCAGCAGTTTGCAGGGATTGGGGACCGGGGAGCTGTTTTTT. It specifies CASSLQGLGTGELFF.

The V and J genes are TRBV6-6 and TRBJ2-3; 8 positions agree with TRBD1. This CDR3 spans 16 amino acids. The germline CDR1 and CDR2 sequences are MNHNY and SVGAGI (reference sequence). Trimming cost V 4 bases and J 0 bases; bases outside gene matches: 6. CDR3 loop: CASSFSQGDSTDTQYF. For the CDR3, the DNA is TGTGCCAGCAGTTTTTCACAGGGGGATAGCACAGATACGCAGTATTTT.

The sample holds many counts of this clonotype. The chain joins TRBV7-8 to TRBJ2-7; D gene uncertain. Trimming took off 2 bases at V and 3 bases at J, with 5 bases between the two ends. This CDR3 has 12 residues. Germline assignment: CDR1 SGHVS and CDR2 FQNEAQ. For the CDR3, the DNA is TGTGCCAGCAGCTTAACCGACTACGAGCAGTACTTC. Its translation is CASSLTDYEQYF.

This clonotype occurred many times. The chain joins TRBV12-3 or TRBV12-4 to TRBJ1-6; TRBD1 aligns across 9 bases. Losses at the gene ends were 4 bases for V and 10 bases for J; bases not matched to a gene: 8. The CDR3 is 15 residues long. The CDR3: CASSSIGQGQSPLHF. The DNA of the CDR3 is TGTGCCAGCAGTTCCATCGGACAGGGGCAATCACCCCTCCACTTT.

Many counts were recorded for this clonotype. V and J are TRBV5-1 and TRBJ1-1, with 7 nucleotides matching TRBD1. Germline CDR1 reads SGHRS; CDR2 reads YFSETQ. V was clipped by 2 bases and J by 4 bases; unmatched bases: 5. This CDR3 region has 14 residues. The chain's CDR3 is CASSFTGEVTEAFF. In nucleotides, the CDR3 is TGCGCCAGCAGCTTTACAGGGGAAGTCACTGAAGCTTTCTTT.

This clonotype has ten or more counts. The chain is built from TRBV12-3 or TRBV12-4 and TRBJ1-2, with 7 bases aligning to TRBD1. V trimming: 8 bases; J trimming: 10 bases; junction bases outside the gene matches: 13. The CDR3 extends over 13 amino acids. The CDR3 nucleotides read TGTGCCAGCGGTAAGGGGACAGCGCAAAACTACACCTTC. Translated: CASGKGTAQNYTF.

This clonotype was detected ten times or more. This chain joins TRBV28 and TRBJ2-1; D not certain. V was trimmed by 3 bases and J by 7 bases, leaving 7 bases between them. The CDR3 covers 12 residues. Germline lookup yields CDR1 MDHEN and CDR2 SYDVKM. CDR3 nucleotide sequence: TGTGCCAGCAGTTTTTTGGGGAATGAGCAGTTCTTC. It is translated as CASSFLGNEQFF.

There are many counts of this clonotype. The chain joins TRBV10-2 to TRBJ1-1; 8 nucleotides agree with TRBD1. Germline V gene data show CDR1 as WSHSY and CDR2 as SAAADI. CDR3 length: 13 residues. Trimming cost V 6 bases and J 5 bases; bases outside gene matches: 5. The CDR3 DNA reads TGCGCCAGCAGAGACAGGGGTAATACTGAAGCTTTCTTT. It specifies CASRDRGNTEAFF.

This clonotype occurred many times. The J gene is TRBJ1-4, the V gene TRBV21-1; TRBD1 is the table's D call, not checked against the DNA. TRBV21-1 represents a pseudogene. The CDR3 totals 13 residues. Here the CDR3 reads CASGTTGAEKLFF. The CDR3 DNA sequence: TGTGCCAGCGGAACCACAGGGGCGGAAAAACTGTTTTTT.

This clonotype was seen ten or more times. The rearrangement joins TRBV6-5 to TRBJ2-7, with D possibly being TRBD2 (5 bases). The V gene lost 6 bases and the J gene lost 7 bases, with 16 bases spanning the gap. There are 13 residues in the CDR3. Germline values: CDR1 MNHEY, CDR2 SVGAGI. The DNA of the CDR3 is TGTGCCAGCAGCGGGAAAGGTCGTTCAGAGCAGTACTTC. This gives the protein CASSGKGRSEQYF.